A selection of T cell receptor beta chains follows, all from one sample in a study of early T cells in non-severe SARS-CoV-2 infection. Each CDR3 protein is one row after TCRdb ran MiXCR on the 5' RACE reads. Found here are approximately 65,000 distinct CDR3 sequences, approximately 10% of them singletons; the top ten hold less than 3.5%. The sample in question was whole blood, obtained at baseline. The receptors shown here come from an adult who was a healthcare worker with PCR-confirmed SARS-CoV-2 infection or an uninfected control (not recorded which). CDR3s include the opening cysteine and the closing phenylalanine or tryptophan. D genes are given only for firm matches. Size tells how often a clone was seen (once, few, many) or the class of an expanded clone, and some rows leave it out.

TRBJ2-7	TRBV7-9	NA	few	CASSLQDWYEQYF	TGTGCCAGCAGCTTGCAGGACTGGTACGAGCAGTACTTC
TRBJ2-5	TRBV11-2	TRBD1	NA	CASSLLVTGGFETQYF	TGTGCCAGCAGCTTACTGGTGACAGGGGGCTTTGAGACCCAGTACTTC
TRBJ1-2	TRBV4-1	NA	few	CASSLVRTNYGYTF	TGCGCCAGCAGTCTTGTCCGGACAAACTATGGCTACACCTTC
TRBJ1-2	TRBV12-3/TRBV12-4	NA	NA	CASSPGYTF	TGTGCCAGCTCCCCCGGCTACACCTTC
TRBJ2-7	TRBV27	NA	NA	CASSLQGPSRGYEQYF	TGTGCCAGCAGTTTGCAGGGGCCCTCGCGGGGGTACGAGCAGTACTTC
TRBJ2-7	TRBV30	NA	NA	CAWTRTSFSYEQYF	TGTGCCTGGACCCGGACAAGCTTCTCCTACGAGCAGTACTTC
TRBJ2-3	TRBV20-1	TRBD2	NA	CSAQRSGGGRTDTQYF	TGCAGTGCTCAAAGGTCGGGCGGGGGGCGTACAGATACGCAGTATTTT
TRBJ2-5	TRBV11-2	NA	many	CASSRGTAQETQYF	TGTGCCAGCAGCAGAGGGACTGCCCAAGAGACCCAGTACTTC
TRBJ1-3	TRBV12-3/TRBV12-4	NA	many	CASSRHSSGNTIYF	TGTGCCAGCAGTCGCCATAGCTCTGGAAACACCATATATTTT
TRBJ1-2	TRBV16	NA	NA	CASSQSTGNYGYTF	TGTGCCAGCAGCCAATCGACGGGTAACTATGGCTACACCTTC
TRBJ2-2	TRBV19	NA	NA	CASSSGIGTGELFF	TGTGCCAGTAGCTCGGGGATTGGGACCGGGGAGCTGTTTTTT
TRBJ2-5	TRBV10-3	NA	NA	CAHGRGAFGETQYF	TGTGCCCACGGTAGGGGGGCCTTCGGGGAGACCCAGTACTTC
TRBJ2-3	TRBV7-2	NA	NA	CASSFGLAPADTQYF	TGTGCCAGCAGCTTTGGTCTAGCCCCAGCAGATACGCAGTATTTT
TRBJ2-7	TRBV10-3	NA	few	CAIRTPRGTASYEQYF	TGTGCCATCAGGACCCCTCGTGGGACGGCCTCCTACGAGCAGTACTTC
TRBJ2-3	TRBV6-6	NA	many	CASSYSLGESTDTQYF	TGTGCCAGCAGTTACTCCCTCGGGGAGAGCACAGATACGCAGTATTTT
TRBJ2-7	TRBV20-1	NA	few	CSASRAAYEQYF	TGCAGTGCTAGTAGGGCTGCCTACGAGCAGTACTTC
TRBJ2-7	TRBV6-2/TRBV6-3	NA	NA	CASSYSGTSYEQYF	TGTGCCAGCAGTTACTCCGGGACCTCCTACGAGCAGTACTTC
TRBJ1-1	TRBV30	NA	many	CAWSVSGPNTEAFF	TGTGCCTGGAGTGTAAGCGGACCCAACACTGAAGCTTTCTTT
TRBJ1-2	TRBV5-1	NA	NA	CASSQDTVGGYTF	TGCGCCAGCAGTCAAGACACGGTCGGTGGTTACACCTTC
TRBJ1-2	TRBV10-3	NA	NA	CAINSGPGAGDYGYTF	TGTGCCATCAACTCGGGCCCGGGAGCTGGGGACTATGGCTACACCTTC
TRBJ2-2	TRBV28	TRBD2	few	CASSSPFLAVNTGELFF	TGTGCCAGCAGTTCCCCCTTCCTAGCGGTGAACACCGGGGAGCTGTTTTTT
TRBJ2-3	TRBV12-3/TRBV12-4	TRBD2	NA	CASSRASGSTDTQYF	TGTGCCAGCAGTCGGGCTAGCGGGAGCACAGATACGCAGTATTTT
TRBJ2-3	TRBV7-3	NA	NA	CASSLEGHTERFADTQYF	TGTGCCAGCAGCTTAGAAGGCCACACGGAGCGGTTCGCAGATACGCAGTATTTT
TRBJ2-7	TRBV20-1	NA	few	CSARETRRANEQYF	TGCAGTGCTAGAGAAACGCGTAGGGCTAACGAGCAGTACTTC
TRBJ1-2	TRBV7-2	NA	NA	CASSLEGGSSYTF	TGTGCCAGCAGCTTAGAAGGCGGGAGTAGCTACACCTTC
TRBJ1-1	TRBV7-2	NA	NA	CASSPQYGGTEAFF	TGTGCCAGCAGCCCTCAATACGGGGGGACTGAAGCTTTCTTT
TRBJ2-3	TRBV5-4	TRBD2	few	CASSWGLADSTDTQYF	TGTGCCAGCAGCTGGGGACTAGCGGATAGCACAGATACGCAGTATTTT
TRBJ2-5	TRBV24-1	NA	NA	CATSDLTGQETQYF	TGTGCCACCAGTGATCTGACAGGTCAAGAGACCCAGTACTTC
TRBJ2-7	TRBV11-2	NA	NA	CASSWVGEQYF	TGTGCCAGCAGCTGGGTGGGCGAGCAGTACTTC
TRBJ1-1	TRBV10-2	NA	NA	CASSGPPPNTEAFF	TGCGCCAGCAGTGGACCTCCCCCGAACACTGAAGCTTTCTTT
TRBJ2-3	TRBV15	NA	NA	CATSRGSLQTDTQYF	TGTGCCACCAGCAGAGGATCCCTCCAAACCGATACGCAGTATTTT
TRBJ2-7	TRBV7-9	TRBD1	few	CASSLGGQISAAYEQYF	TGTGCCAGCAGCTTAGGGGGACAGATAAGTGCAGCCTACGAGCAGTACTTC
TRBJ1-1	TRBV13	NA	NA	CASSILEGRGNTEAFF	TGTGCCAGCAGCATACTAGAGGGCAGGGGGAACACTGAAGCTTTCTTT
TRBJ1-6	TRBV20-1	NA	NA	CSARDREASPLHF	TGCAGTGCTAGAGACAGGGAGGCTTCACCCCTCCACTTT
TRBJ2-1	TRBV7-9	TRBD2	medium-sized	CASSPPTSGGANEQFF	TGTGCCAGCAGCCCGCCTACTAGCGGGGGGGCCAATGAGCAGTTCTTC
TRBJ2-7	TRBV7-7	NA	NA	CASSPGPSIGEQYF	TGTGCTAGCAGTCCGGGGCCCTCAATCGGCGAGCAGTACTTC
TRBJ2-3	TRBV3-2	NA	NA	CASSQDRWLPKSDTQYF	TGTGCCAGCAGCCAAGATCGGTGGCTCCCAAAATCAGATACGCAGTATTTT
TRBJ1-1	TRBV27	TRBD1	few	CASSLSPGTGGTEAFF	TGTGCCAGCAGTTTATCACCCGGGACAGGAGGCACTGAAGCTTTCTTT
TRBJ1-1	TRBV5-1	NA	NA	CASSKDRPRDTEAFF	TGCGCCAGCAGCAAGGACCGACCGAGGGACACTGAAGCTTTCTTT
TRBJ2-2	TRBV12-3/TRBV12-4	NA	NA	CASSLGGAFNTGELFF	TGTGCCAGCAGTTTAGGAGGGGCCTTCAACACCGGGGAGCTGTTTTTT
TRBJ1-6	TRBV5-4	NA	few	CASSRTENSPLHF	TGTGCCAGCAGCCGGACAGAAAATTCACCCCTCCACTTT
TRBJ1-1	TRBV18	NA	few	CASSPGMNTEAFF	TGTGCCAGCTCACCAGGGATGAACACTGAAGCTTTCTTT
TRBJ2-5	TRBV7-2	TRBD1	few	CASSLGDRIQETQYF	TGTGCCAGCAGCTTAGGGGACAGGATTCAAGAGACCCAGTACTTC